This T cell receptor (beta chain) was sequenced during a study of response to subunit inactivated influenza vaccine. CDR3 length: 14 amino acids. Germline V gene lookup returns CDR1 SGHTA and CDR2 FQGNSA. V gave up 1 base and J gave up 2 bases, with 9 bases separating them. TCRdb re-analysed the RT-PCR reads in MiXCR, keeping a single row per CDR3 protein. Among approximately 520,000 distinct CDR3 sequences listed, approximately 16% were seen once. This clonotype appeared a few times. This receptor was taken from a man in his fifties or sixties who received an inactivated influenza vaccine. The chain carries TRBV7-2 and TRBJ2-7, with D hard to call. Source: CD4+ T cells sorted from PBMCs, taken less than 25 months after vaccination. The CDR3 DNA follows: TGTGCCAGCAGCTTAGTGTCCGTAACCTACGAGCAGTACTTC. It encodes CASSLVSVTYEQYF.